This T cell receptor beta chain was identified during a study of neurological immune-mediated disorders. The starting material, 2 million PBMCs stored at -80 C, gave rise to the unsorted libraries. This CDR3 region has 14 residues. The germline gives CDR1 KGHSH, CDR2 LQKENI. V was shortened by 5 bases and J by 2 bases, with 11 bases between the two germline ends. General study points: For the multiple sclerosis repertoire cluster, an association with any clinical or MRI feature was absent. TCR-beta repertoires seemed private in all groups, with no expanded CDR3 amino acid sequences shared.

5'RACE with 10-nucleotide random UMIs generated the cDNA. Using its own MiXCR run on the 5' RACE reads, TCRdb lists one record per CDR3 protein. The sample includes tens of thousands of distinct CDR3 sequences, approximately 5% of them seen just once. A note on this clonotype: What it recognizes is unknown.

The chain recombines TRBV18 with TRBJ2-3, with D possibly being TRBD1 (5 bases). The clonotype originates from a woman in her twenties or thirties with multiple sclerosis. Specimen: PBMCs. This CDR3 reads CASSTGQVTDTQYF. CDR3 nucleotides: TGTGCCAGCTCAACAGGACAAGTCACAGATACGCAGTATTTT.